This T cell receptor (beta chain) was profiled in a study of identical twins (dated by TCRdb to about 2016). Notes on the research overall: TCR alpha and beta repertoires from monozygotic twins, unrelated adults of various ages and cord blood were deep-sequenced to test whether fetal clonotypes persist. To rule out contamination, replicate twin experiments were performed at different times with different library preparation protocols. The full study reports these points: Zero-insertion analyses could be partly confounded by invariant T cells such as MAIT and iNKT, although diverse VJ usage argued against such confounding for most clonotypes. Compared with coincidental sharing between unrelated individuals, an excess of low generation-probability sequences was observed among out-of-frame TCR alpha sequences shared between twins. Abundant cord blood beta clonotypes had fewer insertions, young adult naive repertoires showed a similar but weaker trend, and memory repertoires showed no such trend. A weaker excess of twin sharing was found in beta out-of-frame sequences because the signal-to-noise ratio was lowered by fewer shared sequences. Because the same donors could not be followed over many years, conclusions were based on cross-sectional statistical analysis. Out-of-frame TCR alpha sharing in monozygotic twins was systematically underestimated by recombination models, whereas sharing between unrelated individuals was in agreement with the recombination models.

The method behind the library was 5' RACE. The run used an Illumina HiSeq 2000. A universal primer binding site was added through template switching, and the final cDNA carried a unique molecular identifier so that TCR cDNA molecules could be counted accurately. Specific primers in the conserved constant-segment region were used to synthesize first-strand cDNA for the TCR alpha and beta chains. Each cDNA library was double barcoded, with a SMART-Mk sample barcode plus Illumina barcodes, to control for contamination. TruSeq adapter sequences and Illumina sample barcodes were added in two successive PCR steps. The TCR alpha and beta cDNA libraries were sequenced on the Illumina HiSeq platform using custom primers. From the authors' description of their analysis: Raw reads were processed with MiGEC to extract unique molecular identifiers, and MiXCR was used to determine CDR3 positions. Recombination models were inferred per individual with the repgenHMM and IGoR tools using an EM algorithm. The analysis of shared clonotypes was done with the tcR package in R, with sharing normalized by the product of cloneset sizes. To study raw recombination without the effects of thymic and clonal selection, out-of-frame nonproductive sequences were analyzed. TCRdb ran its own pipeline on the public reads, namely fastp trimming at Q25 and MiXCR clone calling, and kept in-frame beta chains. Each record represents a unique CDR3 protein, reported with the most common genes and DNA among its rows. TCRdb's processing, not the authors', yielded these V and J calls. This sample has some 1,700,000 distinct CDR3 sequences in its table, and under 35% of those were observed once. The ten largest clones add up to about 0.3% of the sample.

In the germline V gene, CDR1 corresponds to LGHNT and CDR2 to FRNRAP. Trimming removed 3 bases from V and 7 bases from J; the gene matches leave 3 bases unexplained. CDR3 length: 12 amino acids, cysteine to phenylalanine. Only the CDR3 region is kept as DNA, spanning 36 bases read in frame from base 1. All donors were healthy Caucasians. Concerning this clonotype itself: The antigen it binds to is not known. Base qualities are not at hand, and no much larger clone is one base apart.

The TCR sequence derives from a newborn girl in good health. Sequences were obtained from cord blood. The chain is assembled from TRBV12-5 and TRBJ2-7; 7 central bases correspond to TRBD2. The CDR3 has the sequence CASGLWGGEQYF. The bases read TGTGCTAGTGGTTTATGGGGGGGGGAGCAGTACTTC. This CDR3, with the reference TRBV12-5 and TRBJ2-7 proteins standing in past its ends, gives the full variable domain DARVTQTPRHKVTEMGQEVTMRCQPILGHNTVFWYRQTMMQGLELLAYFRNRAPLDDSGMPKDRFSAEMPDATLATLKIQPSEPRDSAVYFCASGLWGGEQYFGPGTRLTVT.